This paragraph covers one TCR beta chain sequence. Its antigen remains unknown. The sample is drawn from a study of T cells in localized non-small cell lung cancer. Findings and limits, study-wide: Longer overall survival was seen with higher T cell density measured in blood. Since sequencing was restricted to only one region of the tumor, intratumor heterogeneity remains a possibility. Of the tissues analyzed, uninvolved adjacent lung showed maximal T cell clonality, greater than tumor. The study detected a median roughly 56 of the top 100 tumor clones in adjacent lung.

Assay: immunoSEQ multiplex PCR; the TCRdb copy retains only in-frame clones and omits some. This table holds about 48,000 clones, approximately 80% found once. With 8 bases clipped from V and 3 bases from J, the junction kept 10 bases outside the gene matches. CDR1 and CDR2 from the germline V gene are SNHLY and FYNNEI. The CDR3 contains 15 residues. This specimen consisted of peripheral blood, obtained before any cancer treatment. The sequence came from a man between 40 and 69 years old with stage I squamous cell lung carcinoma. The rearrangement links TRBV2 to TRBJ1-5; 7 nucleotides line up with TRBD1. The CDR3 DNA is TGTGCCAGCGGGGATAACAGGGGTTACAATCAGCCCCAGCATTTT. Translating it yields CASGDNRGYNQPQHF.